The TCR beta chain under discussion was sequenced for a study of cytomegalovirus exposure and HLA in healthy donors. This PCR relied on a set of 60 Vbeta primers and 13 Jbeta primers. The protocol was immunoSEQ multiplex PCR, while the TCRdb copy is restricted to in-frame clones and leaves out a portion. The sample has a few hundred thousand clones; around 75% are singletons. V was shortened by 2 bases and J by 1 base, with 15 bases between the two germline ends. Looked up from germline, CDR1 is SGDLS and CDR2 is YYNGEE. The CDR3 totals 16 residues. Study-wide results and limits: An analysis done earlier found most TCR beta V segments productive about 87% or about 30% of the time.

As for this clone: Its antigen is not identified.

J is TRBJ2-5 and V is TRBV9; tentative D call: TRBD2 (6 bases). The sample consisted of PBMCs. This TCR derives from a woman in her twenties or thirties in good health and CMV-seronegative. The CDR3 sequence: CASSVRPLGGQETQYF. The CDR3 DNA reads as TGTGCCAGCAGCGTGAGGCCCCTGGGAGGCCAAGAGACCCAGTACTTC.